These T cell receptor beta chains were read from a single sample in a study of blood T cells in healthy people across ages. TCRdb re-analysed the 5' RACE reads in MiXCR, keeping a single row per CDR3 protein. Of over 600,000 distinct CDR3 sequences listed, over 40% are singletons. Sequencing used blood. The origin of the receptors is a man older than 75 in good health. The CDR3 runs from the conserved cysteine through the conserved F or W. D genes are given only for firm matches. Clone size is stated in some rows and not others, as once, few, many or a class when expanded.

D gene	V gene	clone size	J gene	CDR3 DNA	CDR3 protein
TRBD2	TRBV7-3	once	TRBJ2-2	TGTGCCAGCATGGCGGGAGCTACCACCGGGGAGCTGTTTTTT	CASMAGATTGELFF
.	TRBV6-1	few	TRBJ2-3	TGTGCCAGCGTGAGGGGTCTGAGCACAGATACGCAGTATTTT	CASVRGLSTDTQYF
TRBD2	TRBV12-3/TRBV12-4	.	TRBJ2-5	TGTGCCAGCAGTATTTTAGCGGGAAATTGGAAGACCCAGTACTTC	CASSILAGNWKTQYF
TRBD1	TRBV20-1	.	TRBJ1-4	TGCAGTGCTAGAGGACCGACAGGGAGGGCTCGTCATGAAAAACTGTTTTTT	CSARGPTGRARHEKLFF
.	TRBV14	.	TRBJ1-4	TGTGCCAGCAGCCCTTCCAGACTAGATAATGAAAAACTGTTTTTT	CASSPSRLDNEKLFF
TRBD1	TRBV12-3/TRBV12-4	few	TRBJ2-6	TGTGCCAGCAGTTCGGGACAGGGGGCGAATGGGGCCAACGTCCTGACTTTC	CASSSGQGANGANVLTF
.	TRBV20-1	many	TRBJ1-5	TGCAGTGCTAGACGTTTGCCCAATCAGCCCCAGCATTTT	CSARRLPNQPQHF
.	TRBV7-2	once	TRBJ2-2	TGTGCCAGCAGCTTAAAGGGGGTCGGGGAGCTGTTTTTT	CASSLKGVGELFF
.	TRBV7-9	.	TRBJ2-7	TGTGCCAGCAGCAATTTAGTGGGAGTGGCCTACAATGAGCAGTACTTC	CASSNLVGVAYNEQYF
TRBD1	TRBV28	.	TRBJ2-7	TGTGCCTCCGGGACAGGGTCCCGTGCGGCCCCCTACGAGCCGTACTTC	CASGTGSRAAPYEPYF
.	TRBV12-3/TRBV12-4	few	TRBJ1-1	TGTGCCAGCAGTTTTAGGGGAGCAACCACTGAAGCTTTCTTT	CASSFRGATTEAFF
TRBD2	TRBV29-1	few	TRBJ2-7	TGCAGCGTTGAAGAATTTGGCGGGGGGTCCGCCTACAATGAGCAGTACTTC	CSVEEFGGGSAYNEQYF
.	TRBV9	.	TRBJ2-6	TGTGCCAGCAGCGCCAGGGTCTCTGGGGCCAACGTCCTGACTTTC	CASSARVSGANVLTF
TRBD2	TRBV11-2	.	TRBJ2-7	TGTGCCAGCAGCTTAGATCAGCGTTATATAGCGGGCAGCCGTCGCGAGCAGTACTTC	CASSLDQRYIAGSRREQYF
TRBD1	TRBV20-1	.	TRBJ1-5	TGCAGCTTTCGAACAGGGGATCAGCCCCAGCATTTT	CSFRTGDQPQHF
TRBD1	TRBV12-3/TRBV12-4	.	TRBJ2-1	TGTGCCAGCAGTTCCCAGGACAGGGGCCGTTTAGGGGTTGGTGAGCAGTTCTTC	CASSSQDRGRLGVGEQFF
.	TRBV18	once	TRBJ2-4	TGTGCCAGCTCATCGACAGCTAAAAACATTCAGTACTTC	CASSSTAKNIQYF
TRBD2	TRBV18	.	TRBJ2-7	TGTGCCAGCTCACCAGCGGGAGAGATCTCCTACGAGCAGTACTTC	CASSPAGEISYEQYF
.	TRBV20-1	.	TRBJ1-1	TGCAGTGCTAGAGATTGGGAAGAAGCTTTCTTT	CSARDWEEAFF
.	TRBV20-1	few	TRBJ2-7	TGCAGTGCTAGCGTCGGGATCCCCGACGAGCAGTACTTC	CSASVGIPDEQYF
.	TRBV4-2	many	TRBJ2-1	TGTGCCAGCAGCCAAGCCTTAAGCTCCTACAATGAGCAGTTCTTC	CASSQALSSYNEQFF
.	TRBV6-1	.	TRBJ2-7	TGTGCCAGCAGTGAAGGGGACACCTTGCTGTACGAGCAGTACTTC	CASSEGDTLLYEQYF
.	TRBV4-2	.	TRBJ2-2	TGTGCCAGCAGAACAGACTTGGGGCGTGACACCGGGGAGCTGTTTTTT	CASRTDLGRDTGELFF
TRBD2	TRBV7-2	.	TRBJ2-1	TGTGCCAGCAGTCCCGTCCCGGGACGAGCGGGAGCCGGTGAGCAGTTCTTC	CASSPVPGRAGAGEQFF
TRBD1	TRBV20-1	.	TRBJ1-2	TGCAGTGCTAGAGAGGGACAGTCCAAGAACGGCTACACCTTC	CSAREGQSKNGYTF
.	TRBV6-2/TRBV6-3	.	TRBJ1-2	TGTGCCAGCAGTGACAGGTTGGGGACCTATGGCTACACCTTC	CASSDRLGTYGYTF
TRBD1	TRBV20-1	.	TRBJ2-7	TGCAGTGCTTGGGACAGAGGGGACGAGCAGTACTTC	CSAWDRGDEQYF
TRBD1	TRBV27	few	TRBJ1-2	TGTGCCAGCAGTCCCAACAGGGGCGGCTATGGCTACACCTTC	CASSPNRGGYGYTF
.	TRBV29-1	many	TRBJ2-5	TGCAGCGTTGGGTCCGGGAGTCAAGAGACCCAGTACTTC	CSVGSGSQETQYF
.	TRBV15	few	TRBJ2-1	TGTGCCACCAGCAGAGGATCCTTGGCGGGTGGTTACAATGAGCAGTTCTTC	CATSRGSLAGGYNEQFF
TRBD1	TRBV7-9	few	TRBJ1-4	TGTGCCAGCAGCAGCCGGGACAGGAATGAAAAACTGTTTTTT	CASSSRDRNEKLFF
.	TRBV29-1	.	TRBJ2-7	TGCAGCGTTAAGGAAGCGGACGAGCAGTACTTC	CSVKEADEQYF
.	TRBV5-1	.	TRBJ2-2	TGCGCCAGCGGAGGGACAACGAACACCGGGGAGCTGTTTTTT	CASGGTTNTGELFF
.	TRBV20-1	.	TRBJ2-1	TGCAGTGCTAGAGAGTCCTCTGGGTCGGCCAATGAGCAGTTCTTC	CSARESSGSANEQFF
.	TRBV29-1	.	TRBJ2-1	TGCAGCGTTGAAGGGGGGCTAGCGGAAGGTATTGCCTACAATGAGCAGTTCTTC	CSVEGGLAEGIAYNEQFF
.	TRBV29-1	.	TRBJ1-5	TGCAGCGGTCGTACAGCAAGCAATCAGCCCCAGCATTTT	CSGRTASNQPQHF
.	TRBV7-9	many	TRBJ2-2	TGTGCCAGCAGCCCACCTACGGGGGTCGGGGAGCTGTTTTTT	CASSPPTGVGELFF
TRBD1	TRBV5-6	few	TRBJ2-5	TGTGCCAGCAGCTTGGGGACAGGAGGACGAGAGACCCAGTACTTC	CASSLGTGGRETQYF
TRBD1	TRBV3-1	.	TRBJ2-1	TGTGCCAGCAGCTCGAAAGTCAGAACAGGGGGCAATGAGCAGTTCTTC	CASSSKVRTGGNEQFF
.	TRBV7-3	.	TRBJ2-7	TGTGCCAGCAGCTTACGGCTGGGGGGCCCCTACGAGCAGTACTTC	CASSLRLGGPYEQYF
.	TRBV7-2	.	TRBJ2-3	TGTGCCAGCAGCTTAGCGGTTAGCCCCACAGATACGCAGTATTTT	CASSLAVSPTDTQYF
TRBD1	TRBV9	.	TRBJ2-7	TGTGCCAGCAGTACGGGACAGGGAAACTACGAGCAGTACTTC	CASSTGQGNYEQYF
TRBD1	TRBV6-5	.	TRBJ1-5	TGTGCCAGCAGGACAGGGTTAGTTGATCAGCCCCAGCATTTT	CASRTGLVDQPQHF
TRBD1	TRBV28	.	TRBJ2-3	TGTGCCAGCAGTCGCACAGGGGCTTTGAGGACAGATACGCAGTATTTT	CASSRTGALRTDTQYF
TRBD1	TRBV29-1	.	TRBJ1-5	TGCAGCGTTGTCGAACAGGGGGGGGGGAATCAGCCCCAGCATTTT	CSVVEQGGGNQPQHF
.	TRBV7-2	few	TRBJ1-2	TGTGCCAGCAACAACCAGGGCAGTGATGGCTACACCTTC	CASNNQGSDGYTF
.	TRBV20-1	few	TRBJ2-2	TGCAGTGCTAGATCCAGGACGAACACCGGGGAGCTGTTTTTT	CSARSRTNTGELFF
.	TRBV7-2	.	TRBJ2-5	TGTGCCAGCAGCACTTATAGGGTTGAGACCCAGTACTTC	CASSTYRVETQYF
TRBD1	TRBV7-9	.	TRBJ2-3	TGTGCCAGCAGCCGGGGACAGGGGGTGGATACGCAGTATTTT	CASSRGQGVDTQYF
TRBD1	TRBV30	.	TRBJ1-1	TGTGCCTGGAACACCCGGACAGGACATGAAGCTTTCTTT	CAWNTRTGHEAFF